The 7 T cell receptor beta chains below were found in one sample sequenced in a study of identifying expanded T cells in peripheral blood (dated by TCRdb to between 2018 and 2021). The receptor library was made with the immunoSEQ multiplex PCR assay. Imported from immuneACCESS, the table was reduced by TCRdb to in-frame sequences with V and J called. These copies leave out some clones; in studies compared against another copy, an unresolved V gene accounts for under half, and the cause of the remainder is not known. This sample is represented by 100,000 to 150,000 clones; about 88% of them were singletons. Of the sample, 7.5% to 9% falls within the top ten clones. Sequencing was carried out using blood. The receptors originated from a person aged 18 to 70 in good health.

V is TRBV13 and J is TRBJ2-7; 7 nucleotides line up with TRBD1. The CDR3 has 13 amino acids. With V trimmed by 5 bases and J by 3 bases, 4 bases remained unmatched. Germline lookup yields CDR1 PRHDT and CDR2 FYEKMQ (reference sequence). The DNA for the CDR3 is TGTGCCAGCAGCACGGGACAGAGCTACGAGCAGTACTTC. Its translation is CASSTGQSYEQYF.

This clone occurred once. The rearrangement joins TRBV10-1 to TRBJ1-4; 11 nucleotides agree with TRBD1. The CDR3 sequence is 16 residues long. Germline values: CDR1 WNHNN, CDR2 SYGVQD (reference sequence). Trimming removed 5 bases from V and 1 base from J; junction bases left unmatched: 3. The DNA of the CDR3 is TGCGCCAGCAGTCCCGGGACAGGGGGAACTAATGAAAAACTGTTTTTT. Its translation is CASSPGTGGTNEKLFF.

The chain joins TRBV5-8 to TRBJ1-2; D uncertain. The CDR3 extends over 13 amino acids. The V gene's germline CDR1 is SGHTS and CDR2 YDEGEE. V shed 1 base and J shed 6 bases, with 10 bases lying between them. CDR3 region: CASSLMGSNGYTF. CDR3 sequence (DNA): TGTGCCAGCAGCTTGATGGGATCAAATGGCTACACCTTC.

The genes are TRBV7-3 and TRBJ2-6; the D gene is possibly TRBD1 (6 bases). The CDR3 consists of 17 residues. With 5 bases removed from V and 0 bases from J, the gap between germline ends came to 14 bases. CDR1 SGHTA and CDR2 FQGTGA come from the germline V gene. This chain's CDR3 is CASSPKGVVSGANVLTF. DNA for the CDR3: TGTGCCAGCAGCCCGAAGGGGGTAGTCTCTGGGGCCAACGTCCTGACTTTC.

V and J are TRBV6-1 and TRBJ1-1; D is ambiguous. With 4 bases removed from V and 0 bases from J, the gap between germline ends came to 12 bases. Germline lookup yields CDR1 MNHNS and CDR2 SASEGT. The CDR3 consists of 15 residues. CDR3 sequence: CASSARRTMNTEAFF. In nucleotides, the CDR3 is TGTGCCAGCAGTGCCCGACGGACTATGAACACTGAAGCTTTCTTT.

CDR3 protein: CASSPREAGNEKLFF. For the CDR3, the DNA is TGTGCCAGCAGCCCCCGAGAGGCAGGGAATGAAAAACTGTTTTTT. This chain joins TRBV6-5 and TRBJ1-4; perhaps TRBD1 as D (5 bases). V shed 6 bases and J shed 5 bases, with 16 bases lying between them. The CDR3 contains 15 residues. From germline, CDR1 is MNHEY and CDR2 SVGAGI.

The V call is TRBV2, the J call TRBJ2-3; 8 bases align to TRBD2. The CDR3 totals 13 residues. Germline V gene lookup returns CDR1 SNHLY and CDR2 FYNNEI. The J segment lost 5 bases and the V segment lost 8 bases, leaving 6 bases of the junction unmatched. DNA of the CDR3: TGTGCCAGCGGACTAGCAAGCGTAGATACGCAGTATTTT. Encoded protein: CASGLASVDTQYF.